At least ten counts were recorded for the clone carrying this TCR beta chain. Every TCR cDNA molecule bore a unique molecular identifier. TCRdb itself ran the 5' RACE reads through MiXCR, one entry per CDR3 protein. The sample lists tens of thousands of distinct CDR3 sequences; 6% to 8% were seen once. Time point specified: sample taken at primary tumor resection. Unsorted tumor, nontumor lung tissue or cryopreserved PBMC supplied the whole RNA. The sample belongs to a study of spatial heterogeneity in lung cancer. Study at large: Alpha-chain sequences were consistently detected in smaller numbers than beta-chain sequences.

Trimming left V 0 bases short and J 8 bases short, with 10 bases between. CDR3 size: 13 residues. Germline lookup yields CDR1 SGHAT and CDR2 FQNNGV. V and J are TRBV11-2 and TRBJ1-2; a weak D match, TRBD1 (5 bases). Specimen: PBMCs, collected at surgery. The origin of this receptor is a male donor with early-stage non-small cell lung cancer. CDR3 nucleotides: TGTGCCAGCAGCTTAGACAGGGCCCGCGGCTACACCTTC. Its translation is CASSLDRARGYTF.